This is a list of T cell receptor beta chains from one sample in a study of CD8 T cells in Susac syndrome. TCRdb recomputed calls from the immunoSEQ multiplex PCR reads with MiXCR, one row per CDR3 protein. This table has about 180,000 distinct CDR3 sequences, 95% appearing once. Specimen: CD4+ T cells from PBMCs. The receptors come from a human donor with multiple sclerosis. Each CDR3 is given with its conserved first and last residue. Clone size is given for some rows only: seen once, a few or many times, or a class if the clone is expanded.

CASSLGDLGLGYTF	.	TRBV11-2	TRBJ1-2
CAWSRGITNEKLFF	.	TRBV30	TRBJ1-4
CASSLDGAFNEQFF	.	TRBV11-2	TRBJ2-1
CSATRELNTEAFF	.	TRBV20-1	TRBJ1-1
CASSRGDYGYTF	few	TRBV30	TRBJ1-2
CATREGAQGEQYF	.	TRBV28	TRBJ2-7
CASSKQGARQETQYF	.	TRBV2	TRBJ2-5
CASRVGGYTDTQYF	once	TRBV25-1	TRBJ2-3
CSARDPRGAMGTEAFF	.	TRBV20-1	TRBJ1-1
CASSGQASSYEQYF	.	TRBV5-1	TRBJ2-7
CSVTRGGAEAFF	.	TRBV29-1	TRBJ1-1
CASSTGRNSPLHF	.	TRBV3-1	TRBJ1-6
CASSTTGGADTQYF	once	TRBV12-3/TRBV12-4	TRBJ2-3
CASSDARGGAQYF	.	TRBV7-3	TRBJ2-3
CASSLGLESGYTF	.	TRBV5-1	TRBJ1-2
CASSLYVENTEAFF	.	TRBV5-1	TRBJ1-1
CASSTGHSPLHF	.	TRBV3-1	TRBJ1-6
CASSSSRDISSYNEQFF	.	TRBV6-1	TRBJ2-1
CAWSTERSYYGYTF	.	TRBV30	TRBJ1-2
CAWSVGRFPNYGYTF	.	TRBV30	TRBJ1-2
CSARRRGDTDTQYF	.	TRBV20-1	TRBJ2-3
CASSFSSGGLHNEQFF	.	TRBV12-3/TRBV12-4	TRBJ2-1
CAWSVQGSYEQYF	.	TRBV30	TRBJ2-7
CSGQGAGTGELFF	.	TRBV29-1	TRBJ2-2
CAWSSGGAWAKNIQYF	.	TRBV30	TRBJ2-4
CASSSGGMNSPLHF	.	TRBV9	TRBJ1-6
CASSWDQASYTEAFF	.	TRBV11-2	TRBJ1-1
CSASKGQNYGYTF	.	TRBV20-1	TRBJ1-2
CASSLRGANNSPLHF	once	TRBV12-3/TRBV12-4	TRBJ1-6
CASSALAADTQYF	.	TRBV13	TRBJ2-3
CASSPLLGQGHYEQYF	.	TRBV18	TRBJ2-7
CASSPGEYYGYTF	once	TRBV18	TRBJ1-2
CASSPGQGSSYGYTF	.	TRBV19	TRBJ1-2
CATSSAGRIVGYTF	.	TRBV15	TRBJ1-2
CASGTGGGEAFF	.	TRBV30	TRBJ1-1
CSVGGGKRDTQYF	.	TRBV29-1	TRBJ2-3
CSVETGRVYTEAFF	.	TRBV29-1	TRBJ1-1
CASSVGTGAFDSPLHF	.	TRBV9	TRBJ1-6
CASGPSYEQYF	.	TRBV12-3/TRBV12-4	TRBJ2-7
CASSSGQVMPQETQYF	.	TRBV11-2	TRBJ2-5
CSVDVAGAADTQYF	.	TRBV29-1	TRBJ2-3
CASSRTGHLTDTQYF	.	TRBV6-1	TRBJ2-3
CSASGLAYDNEQFF	.	TRBV20-1	TRBJ2-1
CASSSGLAGGPSQETQYF	once	TRBV5-1	TRBJ2-5
CASSSLGEYGYTF	.	TRBV5-6	TRBJ1-2
CSARAPGLADNNEQFF	.	TRBV20-1	TRBJ2-1
CAISRDSGANNEQFF	.	TRBV10-3	TRBJ2-1